This entry describes one T cell receptor beta chain. The data originate from a study of blood T cell repertoires in COVID-19. A Seattle source enrolled patients during active infection and followed them longitudinally. The authors' processing: The assay estimated nucleated cells by amplifying reference gene primers. The assay was immunoSEQ multiplex PCR, and TCRdb's table has in-frame clones only and misses some. That table furnishes V, J and clone size, whereas the DNA furnished D and trimming. The table records around 200,000 clones, under 90% of them present only once. The CDR3 consists of 17 residues. The germline CDR1 and CDR2 sequences are MNHEY and SVGEGT. V lost 2 bases and J lost 6; bases outside the gene matches: 11.

Sequencing input: peripheral blood. V usage is TRBV6-2 or TRBV6-3 and J usage is TRBJ2-2; 8 nucleotides agree with TRBD2. The clonotype originates from a person between 65 and 79 years old with COVID-19, enrolled during active disease. The CDR3 bases are TGTGCCAGCAGTTACGTTACGGGGGGGCCGTTATCCGGGGAGCTGTTTTTT. Translated, it gives CASSYVTGGPLSGELFF.